A selection of T cell receptor beta chains follows, all from one sample in a study of T-cell reconstitution after alpha-beta-depleted transplantation in children. One entry per CDR3 protein, called by TCRdb with MiXCR from the PCR reads. The sample lists some 310,000 distinct CDR3 sequences; approximately 23% were seen once. The material was PBMCs, mostly from graft donor cells, obtained 180 days after TCRalphabeta/CD19-depleted stem cell transplant. These receptor sequences come from a male patient between 10 and 17 years old who had a stem cell transplant for acute lymphoblastic leukemia, so the T cells may come from the graft donor. The CDR3 runs from the conserved cysteine through the conserved F or W. A D gene is named only where the DNA matches it firmly. Clone size is given for some rows only: seen once, a few or many times, or a class if the clone is expanded.

D gene: TRBD2
clone size: many
V gene: TRBV20-1
CDR3 length: 16
J gene: TRBJ2-1
CDR3 protein: CSASWPGTSGRAPRFF
CDR3 DNA: TGCAGTGCTAGTTGGCCCGGGACTAGCGGGAGGGCCCCAAGGTTCTTC

D gene: TRBD2
clone size: .
V gene: TRBV18
CDR3 length: 17
J gene: TRBJ2-6
CDR3 protein: CASSSLANPGGANVLTF
CDR3 DNA: TGTGCCAGCTCATCACTAGCGAACCCTGGGGGGGCCAACGTCCTGACTTTC

D gene: .
clone size: .
V gene: TRBV7-9
CDR3 length: 13
J gene: TRBJ1-1
CDR3 protein: CASSRPRNTEAFF
CDR3 DNA: TGTGCCAGCAGTCGCCCTCGGAACACTGAAGCTTTCTTT

D gene: .
clone size: .
V gene: TRBV29-1
CDR3 length: 14
J gene: TRBJ2-1
CDR3 protein: CSVVAGNPYNEQFF
CDR3 DNA: TGCAGCGTTGTTGCGGGGAATCCCTACAATGAGCAGTTCTTC

D gene: TRBD2
clone size: few
V gene: TRBV24-1
CDR3 length: 15
J gene: TRBJ2-1
CDR3 protein: CATSDYSGGHNEQFF
CDR3 DNA: TGTGCCACCAGTGATTATTCGGGAGGCCACAATGAGCAGTTCTTC

D gene: .
clone size: .
V gene: TRBV5-6
CDR3 length: 16
J gene: TRBJ2-7
CDR3 protein: CASSFSTRLGDYEQYF
CDR3 DNA: TGTGCCAGCAGCTTTTCTACGCGTCTAGGGGACTACGAGCAGTACTTC

D gene: TRBD1
clone size: few
V gene: TRBV28
CDR3 length: 15
J gene: TRBJ1-3
CDR3 protein: CASSFPRGQGNTIYF
CDR3 DNA: TGTGCCAGCAGTTTCCCCAGGGGACAGGGAAACACCATATATTTT

D gene: TRBD1
clone size: .
V gene: TRBV6-5
CDR3 length: 15
J gene: TRBJ1-3
CDR3 protein: CASSYSDRAGNTIYF
CDR3 DNA: TGTGCCAGCAGTTACTCGGACAGGGCTGGAAACACCATATATTTT

D gene: .
clone size: .
V gene: TRBV27
CDR3 length: 15
J gene: TRBJ2-7
CDR3 protein: CASSFLMTGSYEQYF
CDR3 DNA: TGTGCCAGCAGTTTTCTTATGACAGGTTCCTACGAGCAGTACTTC

D gene: .
clone size: few
V gene: TRBV7-2
CDR3 length: 15
J gene: TRBJ1-4
CDR3 protein: CASSLLGAGNEKLFF
CDR3 DNA: TGTGCCAGCAGCTTATTGGGGGCGGGGAATGAAAAACTGTTTTTT

D gene: TRBD2
clone size: few
V gene: TRBV18
CDR3 length: 16
J gene: TRBJ2-1
CDR3 protein: CASSPPGLADYNEQFF
CDR3 DNA: TGTGCCAGCTCACCACCGGGACTAGCGGATTACAATGAGCAGTTCTTC

D gene: TRBD1
clone size: .
V gene: TRBV29-1
CDR3 length: 15
J gene: TRBJ2-7
CDR3 protein: CSVGTGGTDPDEQYF
CDR3 DNA: TGCAGCGTTGGAACAGGGGGGACCGACCCTGACGAGCAGTACTTC

D gene: TRBD2
clone size: few
V gene: TRBV27
CDR3 length: 21
J gene: TRBJ2-1
CDR3 protein: CASSLGVRRRPGGPYYNEQFF
CDR3 DNA: TGTGCCAGCAGTTTGGGCGTGAGGAGGCGCCCGGGAGGGCCGTACTACAATGAGCAGTTCTTC

D gene: TRBD1
clone size: .
V gene: TRBV5-1
CDR3 length: 14
J gene: TRBJ1-4
CDR3 protein: CASRTGAANEKLFF
CDR3 DNA: TGCGCCAGCAGGACAGGGGCGGCTAATGAAAAACTGTTTTTT

D gene: TRBD2
clone size: .
V gene: TRBV5-1
CDR3 length: 17
J gene: TRBJ2-5
CDR3 protein: CASSLDGSGRFTETQYF
CDR3 DNA: TGCGCCAGCAGCTTGGATGGTAGCGGGAGGTTTACTGAGACCCAGTACTTC

D gene: .
clone size: many
V gene: TRBV4-1
CDR3 length: 12
J gene: TRBJ2-3
CDR3 protein: CASRGPYDTQYF
CDR3 DNA: TGCGCCAGCAGGGGGCCTTACGATACGCAGTATTTT

D gene: TRBD2
clone size: .
V gene: TRBV9
CDR3 length: 15
J gene: TRBJ2-7
CDR3 protein: CASSVVGSGTDEQYF
CDR3 DNA: TGTGCCAGCAGCGTAGTTGGTAGCGGGACTGACGAGCAGTACTTC

D gene: TRBD1
clone size: .
V gene: TRBV11-2
CDR3 length: 18
J gene: TRBJ2-7
CDR3 protein: CASSKFALPGQGAAEQYF
CDR3 DNA: TGTGCCAGCAGCAAATTCGCTTTACCGGGACAGGGGGCGGCCGAGCAGTACTTC

D gene: TRBD2
clone size: .
V gene: TRBV2
CDR3 length: 16
J gene: TRBJ2-1
CDR3 protein: CASSETSGTFYNEQFF
CDR3 DNA: TGTGCCAGCAGTGAAACTAGCGGGACCTTCTACAATGAGCAGTTCTTC

D gene: .
clone size: .
V gene: TRBV6-5
CDR3 length: 17
J gene: TRBJ1-6
CDR3 protein: CASSYERLESYNSPLHF
CDR3 DNA: TGTGCCAGCAGTTACGAGCGTTTGGAGTCCTATAATTCACCCCTCCACTTT

D gene: .
clone size: .
V gene: TRBV12-3/TRBV12-4
CDR3 length: 13
J gene: TRBJ2-5
CDR3 protein: CASGPGAQETQYF
CDR3 DNA: TGTGCCAGCGGACCCGGGGCCCAAGAGACCCAGTACTTC

D gene: .
clone size: few
V gene: TRBV5-1
CDR3 length: 13
J gene: TRBJ2-4
CDR3 protein: CASSDKDKNIQYF
CDR3 DNA: TGCGCCAGCAGCGATAAGGACAAAAACATTCAGTACTTC

D gene: TRBD2
clone size: .
V gene: TRBV7-3
CDR3 length: 15
J gene: TRBJ2-1
CDR3 protein: CASSPSSGNYNEQFF
CDR3 DNA: TGTGCCAGCAGCCCCTCCAGCGGGAATTACAATGAGCAGTTCTTC

D gene: .
clone size: few
V gene: TRBV20-1
CDR3 length: 15
J gene: TRBJ1-2
CDR3 protein: CSALYPIPGTGGYTF
CDR3 DNA: TGCAGTGCCCTTTACCCAATTCCAGGGACGGGTGGCTACACCTTC

D gene: .
clone size: .
V gene: TRBV7-9
CDR3 length: 11
J gene: TRBJ1-1
CDR3 protein: CASSWEGEAFF
CDR3 DNA: TGTGCCAGCAGCTGGGAGGGTGAAGCTTTCTTT

D gene: .
clone size: .
V gene: TRBV4-1
CDR3 length: 18
J gene: TRBJ2-1
CDR3 protein: CASSQHVVRAHSYNEQFF
CDR3 DNA: TGCGCCAGCAGCCAACATGTGGTACGGGCTCACTCCTACAATGAGCAGTTCTTC

D gene: TRBD2
clone size: .
V gene: TRBV2
CDR3 length: 18
J gene: TRBJ2-1
CDR3 protein: CASSAHGLAGGPGNEQFF
CDR3 DNA: TGTGCCAGCAGTGCCCACGGACTAGCGGGAGGGCCCGGCAATGAGCAGTTCTTC

D gene: .
clone size: few
V gene: TRBV30
CDR3 length: 13
J gene: TRBJ1-5
CDR3 protein: CAWSPGSNQPQHF
CDR3 DNA: TGTGCCTGGAGCCCAGGGAGCAATCAGCCCCAGCATTTT

D gene: TRBD2
clone size: .
V gene: TRBV15
CDR3 length: 16
J gene: TRBJ2-3
CDR3 protein: CATSRVEGLAGDTQYF
CDR3 DNA: TGTGCCACCAGCAGGGTAGAGGGACTAGCGGGAGATACGCAGTATTTT

D gene: TRBD2
clone size: .
V gene: TRBV4-1
CDR3 length: 16
J gene: TRBJ2-3
CDR3 protein: CASSPTTGGGTDTQYF
CDR3 DNA: TGCGCCAGCAGCCCCACGACGGGAGGCGGGACAGATACGCAGTATTTT

D gene: .
clone size: few
V gene: TRBV12-3/TRBV12-4
CDR3 length: 13
J gene: TRBJ1-5
CDR3 protein: CASSLALNQPQHF
CDR3 DNA: TGTGCCAGCAGTTTAGCCCTCAATCAGCCCCAGCATTTT

D gene: .
clone size: .
V gene: TRBV7-6
CDR3 length: 14
J gene: TRBJ2-7
CDR3 protein: CASSFLQGSYEQYF
CDR3 DNA: TGTGCCAGCAGCTTCCTACAGGGCTCCTACGAGCAGTACTTC

D gene: .
clone size: few
V gene: TRBV20-1
CDR3 length: 14
J gene: TRBJ2-7
CDR3 protein: CSVNSWTGRDEQYF
CDR3 DNA: TGCAGTGTCAACAGTTGGACAGGGAGGGACGAGCAGTACTTC

D gene: .
clone size: .
V gene: TRBV7-9
CDR3 length: 14
J gene: TRBJ2-7
CDR3 protein: CASSLTLAPYEQYF
CDR3 DNA: TGTGCCAGCAGCCTCACCCTAGCCCCCTACGAGCAGTACTTC

D gene: .
clone size: few
V gene: TRBV6-1
CDR3 length: 14
J gene: TRBJ2-7
CDR3 protein: CASSPDYFSYEQYF
CDR3 DNA: TGTGCCAGCAGTCCGGACTATTTCTCCTACGAGCAGTACTTC

D gene: .
clone size: .
V gene: TRBV6-5
CDR3 length: 13
J gene: TRBJ1-1
CDR3 protein: CASSYLGGTEAFF
CDR3 DNA: TGTGCCAGCAGTTACTTGGGTGGGACTGAAGCTTTCTTT

D gene: .
clone size: few
V gene: TRBV29-1
CDR3 length: 13
J gene: TRBJ1-5
CDR3 protein: CSVARALNQPQHF
CDR3 DNA: TGCAGCGTTGCCAGGGCCCTCAATCAGCCCCAGCATTTT

D gene: TRBD2
clone size: few
V gene: TRBV24-1
CDR3 length: 15
J gene: TRBJ2-1
CDR3 protein: CATSDPAGVGNEQFF
CDR3 DNA: TGTGCCACCAGTGATCCGGCGGGAGTTGGCAATGAGCAGTTCTTC

D gene: TRBD1
clone size: .
V gene: TRBV5-1
CDR3 length: 14
J gene: TRBJ2-1
CDR3 protein: CASRLIGQDNEQFF
CDR3 DNA: TGCGCCAGCAGACTGATAGGACAGGACAATGAGCAGTTCTTC

D gene: TRBD1
clone size: .
V gene: TRBV27
CDR3 length: 15
J gene: TRBJ1-4
CDR3 protein: CASRGTGIANEKLFF
CDR3 DNA: TGTGCCAGCAGAGGGACAGGGATAGCTAATGAAAAACTGTTTTTT

D gene: TRBD2
clone size: few
V gene: TRBV29-1
CDR3 length: 15
J gene: TRBJ2-5
CDR3 protein: CSALDLGGGRETQYF
CDR3 DNA: TGCAGCGCCCTAGATTTGGGGGGCGGGAGGGAGACCCAGTACTTC

D gene: TRBD1
clone size: .
V gene: TRBV29-1
CDR3 length: 17
J gene: TRBJ2-4
CDR3 protein: CSAGGRQGLYGKNIQYF
CDR3 DNA: TGCAGCGCTGGAGGCCGACAGGGCTTGTACGGCAAAAACATTCAGTACTTC

D gene: .
clone size: .
V gene: TRBV14
CDR3 length: 16
J gene: TRBJ1-1
CDR3 protein: CASSQDISPWDTEAFF
CDR3 DNA: TGTGCCAGCAGCCAAGATATATCTCCTTGGGACACTGAAGCTTTCTTT

D gene: .
clone size: .
V gene: TRBV20-1
CDR3 length: 13
J gene: TRBJ2-6
CDR3 protein: CSAWPSGANVLTF
CDR3 DNA: TGCAGTGCTTGGCCATCTGGGGCCAACGTCCTGACTTTC